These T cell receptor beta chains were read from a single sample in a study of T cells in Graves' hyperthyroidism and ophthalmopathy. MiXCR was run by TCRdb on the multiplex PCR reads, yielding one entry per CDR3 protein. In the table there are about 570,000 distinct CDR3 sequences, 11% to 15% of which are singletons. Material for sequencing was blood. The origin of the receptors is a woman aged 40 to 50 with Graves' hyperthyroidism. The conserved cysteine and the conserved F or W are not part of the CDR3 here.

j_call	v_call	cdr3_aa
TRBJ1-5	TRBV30	AWSDRDGQPQH
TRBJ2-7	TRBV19	ASSGSGTGIYEQY
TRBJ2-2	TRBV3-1	ASSQETLDRATGELF
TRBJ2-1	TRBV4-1	ASQEYGSGQGWDEQF
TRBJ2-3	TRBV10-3	AIRTGTRADTQY
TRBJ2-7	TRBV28	ASSRETYTGEGRSEQY
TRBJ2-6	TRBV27	ASSAGRPGLAGFSGANVLT
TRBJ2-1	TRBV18	ASSPISYEQF
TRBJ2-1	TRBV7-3	ASSLNGNVVDEQF
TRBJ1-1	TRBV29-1	SVTPPGATEAF
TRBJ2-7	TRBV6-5	ASSYSMFGRGTDEQY
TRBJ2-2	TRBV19	ASQRGRGSGELF
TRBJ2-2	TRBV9	ASTPSGNTGELF
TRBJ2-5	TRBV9	ASSGGQLETQY
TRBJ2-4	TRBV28	ASRHLETGFAIQY
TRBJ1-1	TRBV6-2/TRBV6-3	ASISRRMNTEAF
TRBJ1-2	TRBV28	ASNQGQHFNYGYT
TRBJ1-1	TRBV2	ASSKAGTVNTEAF
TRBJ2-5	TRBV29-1	SADPAAAGGPKTQY
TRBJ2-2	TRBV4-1	ASSQPTVTGELF
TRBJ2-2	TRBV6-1	AASREATGELF
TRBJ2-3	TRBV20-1	SAAGPASGTDTQY
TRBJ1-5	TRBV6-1	ASSEARGVNQPQH
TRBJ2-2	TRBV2	ASSPGTSATGELF
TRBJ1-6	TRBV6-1	ASSEEQGYSPLH
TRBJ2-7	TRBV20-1	SAWTSGNYEQY
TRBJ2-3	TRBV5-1	ASSPAGGADTQY
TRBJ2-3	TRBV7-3	ASSQTGEADTQY
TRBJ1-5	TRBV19	VSSINIPNQPQH
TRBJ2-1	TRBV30	AWSANRFNEQF
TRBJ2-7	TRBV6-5	ASSYRDGLYEQY
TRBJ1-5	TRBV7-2	ASSLTGRLNQPQH
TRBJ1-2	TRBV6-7	AGPGTTYFNYGYT
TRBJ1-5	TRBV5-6	ASSWGGGGNQPQH
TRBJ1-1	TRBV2	ASSEQGQNTEAF
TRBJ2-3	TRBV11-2	ASSYKSPRTDTQY
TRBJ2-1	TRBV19	ASQGVIDEQF
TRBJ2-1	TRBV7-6	ASSSSSGPAYNEQF
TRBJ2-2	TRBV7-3	ASSPIGGTGELF
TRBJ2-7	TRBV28	ASSSRQVSYEQY
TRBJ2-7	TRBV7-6	ASSVTGTGGSYEQY
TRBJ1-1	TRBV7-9	ASSPTGFEAF
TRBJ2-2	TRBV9	ASSVQQYTGELF
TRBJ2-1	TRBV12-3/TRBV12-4	ASSPRGTVGGGEQF
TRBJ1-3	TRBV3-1	ASSQVGSAGRGNTIY
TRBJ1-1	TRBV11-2	ASTFLTEAF
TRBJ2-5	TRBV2	ASRGRRGETQY
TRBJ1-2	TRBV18	ASSPDQRGGGYT
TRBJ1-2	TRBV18	ASSPPGGISKGYT
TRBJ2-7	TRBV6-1	ASTGGLYEQY
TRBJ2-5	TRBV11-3	ASSLTVFAEETQY
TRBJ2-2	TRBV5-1	ASSEVTILGTGELF
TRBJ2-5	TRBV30	AWTRSAFEETQY
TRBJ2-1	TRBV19	ASRTGSQSSYNEQF
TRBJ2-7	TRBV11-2	ASSFIAESGEQY
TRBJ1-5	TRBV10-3	AISSVGNQPQH
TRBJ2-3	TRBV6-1	ARSGLAGTRADTQY